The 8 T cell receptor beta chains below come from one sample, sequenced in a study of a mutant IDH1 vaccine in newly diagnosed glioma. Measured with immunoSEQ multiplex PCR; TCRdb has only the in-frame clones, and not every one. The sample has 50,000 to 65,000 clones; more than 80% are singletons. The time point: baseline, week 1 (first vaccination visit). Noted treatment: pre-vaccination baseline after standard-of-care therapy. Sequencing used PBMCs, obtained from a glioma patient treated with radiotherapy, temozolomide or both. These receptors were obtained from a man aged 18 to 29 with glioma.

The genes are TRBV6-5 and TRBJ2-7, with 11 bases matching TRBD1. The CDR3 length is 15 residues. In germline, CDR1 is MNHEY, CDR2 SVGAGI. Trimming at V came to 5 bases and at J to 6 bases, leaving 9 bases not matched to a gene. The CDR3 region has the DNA TGTGCCAGCAGTCCCTTGGGGACAGGGGGTTTCGAGCAGTACTTC. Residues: CASSPLGTGGFEQYF.

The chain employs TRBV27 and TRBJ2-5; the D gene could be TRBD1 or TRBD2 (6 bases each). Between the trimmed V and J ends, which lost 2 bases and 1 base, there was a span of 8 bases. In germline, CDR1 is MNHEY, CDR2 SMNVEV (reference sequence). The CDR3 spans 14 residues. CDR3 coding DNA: TGTGCCAGCAGTTTAAGGGGGGCCCAAGAGACCCAGTACTTC. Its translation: CASSLRGAQETQYF.

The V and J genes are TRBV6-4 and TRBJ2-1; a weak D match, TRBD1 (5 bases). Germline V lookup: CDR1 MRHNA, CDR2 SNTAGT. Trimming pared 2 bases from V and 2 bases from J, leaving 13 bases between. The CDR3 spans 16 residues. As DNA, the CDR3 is TGTGCCAGCAGTGACCGCCCCAGGGTAGCCTACAATGAGCAGTTCTTC. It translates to CASSDRPRVAYNEQFF.

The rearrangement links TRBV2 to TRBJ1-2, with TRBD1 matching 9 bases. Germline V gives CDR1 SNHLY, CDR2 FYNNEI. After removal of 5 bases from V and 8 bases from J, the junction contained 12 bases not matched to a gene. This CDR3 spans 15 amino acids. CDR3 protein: CASSQQGASVGGYTF. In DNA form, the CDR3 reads TGTGCCAGCAGTCAACAGGGGGCGTCCGTGGGGGGCTACACCTTC.

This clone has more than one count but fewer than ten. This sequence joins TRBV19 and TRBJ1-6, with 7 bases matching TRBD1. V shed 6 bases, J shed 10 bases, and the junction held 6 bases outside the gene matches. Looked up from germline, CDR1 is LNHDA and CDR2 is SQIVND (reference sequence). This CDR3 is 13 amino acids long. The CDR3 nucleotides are TGTGCCAGTAGGGGAGGGGGCGTCTCACCCCTCCACTTT. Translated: CASRGGGVSPLHF.

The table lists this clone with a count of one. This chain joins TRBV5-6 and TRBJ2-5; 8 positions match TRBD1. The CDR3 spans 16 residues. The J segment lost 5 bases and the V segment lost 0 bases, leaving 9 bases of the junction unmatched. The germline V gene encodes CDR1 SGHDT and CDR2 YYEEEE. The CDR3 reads CASSLAGQGLVETQYF. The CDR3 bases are TGTGCCAGCAGCTTGGCCGGACAGGGTCTAGTGGAGACCCAGTACTTC. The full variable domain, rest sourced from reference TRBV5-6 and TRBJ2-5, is DAGVTQSPTHLIKTRGQQVTLRCSPKSGHDTVSWYQQALGQGPQFIFQYYEEEERQRGNFPDRFSGHQFPNYSSELNVNALLLGDSALYLCASSLAGQGLVETQYFGPGTRLLVL.

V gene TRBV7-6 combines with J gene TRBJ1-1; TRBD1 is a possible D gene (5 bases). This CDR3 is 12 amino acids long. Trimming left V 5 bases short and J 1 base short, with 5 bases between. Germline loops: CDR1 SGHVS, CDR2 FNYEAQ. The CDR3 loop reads CASSQGNTEAFF. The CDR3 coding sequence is TGTGCCAGCAGCCAGGGGAACACTGAAGCTTTCTTT.

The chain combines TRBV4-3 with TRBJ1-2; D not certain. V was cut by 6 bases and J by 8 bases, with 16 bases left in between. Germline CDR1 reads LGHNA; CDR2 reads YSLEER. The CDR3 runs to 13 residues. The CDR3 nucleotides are TGCGCCAGCAGTCCCTCTGCGCGGGGAGGCTACACCTTC. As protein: CASSPSARGGYTF.